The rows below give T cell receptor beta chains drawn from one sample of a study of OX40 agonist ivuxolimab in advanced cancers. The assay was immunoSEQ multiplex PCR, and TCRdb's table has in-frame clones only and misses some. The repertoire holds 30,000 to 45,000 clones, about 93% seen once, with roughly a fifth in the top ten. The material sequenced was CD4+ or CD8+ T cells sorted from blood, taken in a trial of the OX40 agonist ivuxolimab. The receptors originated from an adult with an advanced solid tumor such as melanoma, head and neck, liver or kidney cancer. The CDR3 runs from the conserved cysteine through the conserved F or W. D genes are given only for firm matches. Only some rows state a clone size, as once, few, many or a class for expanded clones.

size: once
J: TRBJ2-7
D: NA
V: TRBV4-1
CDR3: CASSQGYMGGQWGEQYF
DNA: TGCGCCAGCAGCCAAGGCTATATGGGAGGACAATGGGGGGAGCAGTACTTC

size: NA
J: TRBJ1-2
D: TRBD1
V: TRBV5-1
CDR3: CASSGSDRAVNYGYTF
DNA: TGCGCCAGCAGCGGTTCGGACAGGGCCGTTAACTATGGCTACACCTTC

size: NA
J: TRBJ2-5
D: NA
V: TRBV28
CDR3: CASSWADHFVETQYF
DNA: TGTGCCAGCAGTTGGGCCGACCACTTTGTAGAGACCCAGTACTTC

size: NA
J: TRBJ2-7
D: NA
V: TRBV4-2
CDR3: CASSPRGGNSYEQYF
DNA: TGTGCCAGCAGCCCGAGGGGCGGGAACTCCTACGAGCAGTACTTC

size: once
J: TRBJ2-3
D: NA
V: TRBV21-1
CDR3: CASSKGGRWVDTQYF
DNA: TGTGCCAGCAGCAAAGGGGGAAGGTGGGTGGATACGCAGTATTTT

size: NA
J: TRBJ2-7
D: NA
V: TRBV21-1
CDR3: CASSPLWVGWDEQYF
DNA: TGTGCCAGCAGCCCCCTGTGGGTTGGTTGGGACGAGCAGTACTTC

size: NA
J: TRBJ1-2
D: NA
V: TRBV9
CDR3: CASSVEGRASNYGYTF
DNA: TGTGCCAGCAGCGTAGAGGGCAGGGCCTCTAACTATGGCTACACCTTC

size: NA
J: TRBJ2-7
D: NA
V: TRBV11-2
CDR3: CASSLAAAHEQYF
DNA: TGTGCCAGCAGCTTAGCGGCGGCGCACGAGCAGTACTTC

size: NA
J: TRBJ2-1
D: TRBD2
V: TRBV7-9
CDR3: CASSYRTSGVWDNEQFF
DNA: TGTGCCAGCAGCTATCGGACTAGCGGGGTGTGGGACAATGAGCAGTTCTTC

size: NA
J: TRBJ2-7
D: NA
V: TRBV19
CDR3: CASSINGHPLYEQYF
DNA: TGTGCCAGTAGTATAAACGGACACCCACTCTACGAGCAGTACTTC

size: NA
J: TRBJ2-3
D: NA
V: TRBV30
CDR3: CALSHGYTQYF
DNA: TGTGCCTTGTCCCACGGATATACGCAGTATTTT

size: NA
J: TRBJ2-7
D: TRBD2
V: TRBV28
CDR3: CASSPRLAGVQQYF
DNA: TGTGCCAGCAGTCCACGACTAGCGGGAGTTCAGCAGTACTTC

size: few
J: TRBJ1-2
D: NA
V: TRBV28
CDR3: CASRTIGLLYGYTF
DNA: TGTGCCAGCAGAACGATTGGACTGCTCTACGGCTACACCTTC

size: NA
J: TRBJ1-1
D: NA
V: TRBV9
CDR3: CASSASPWDTEAFF
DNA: TGTGCCAGCAGCGCCTCCCCTTGGGACACTGAAGCTTTCTTT

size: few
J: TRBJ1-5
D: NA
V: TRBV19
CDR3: CASSMRAGNQPQHF
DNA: TGTGCCAGTAGTATGAGAGCGGGCAATCAGCCCCAGCATTTT

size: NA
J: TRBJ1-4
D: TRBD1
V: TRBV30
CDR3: CAWDLTGDEKLFF
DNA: TGTGCCTGGGATTTAACAGGGGATGAAAAACTGTTTTTT